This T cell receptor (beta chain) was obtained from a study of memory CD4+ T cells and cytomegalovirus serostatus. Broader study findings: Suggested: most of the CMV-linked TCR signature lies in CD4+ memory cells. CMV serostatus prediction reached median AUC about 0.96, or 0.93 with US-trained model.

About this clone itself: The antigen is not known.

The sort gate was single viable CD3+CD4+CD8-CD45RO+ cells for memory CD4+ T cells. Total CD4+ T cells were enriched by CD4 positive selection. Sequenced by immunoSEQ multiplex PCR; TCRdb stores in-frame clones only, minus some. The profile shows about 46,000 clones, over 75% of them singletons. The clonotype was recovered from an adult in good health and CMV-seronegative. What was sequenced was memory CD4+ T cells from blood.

CDR3 nucleotides: TGCGCCAGCAGTGGGGGGACTAGCACAGATACGCAGTATTTT. This sequence encodes CASSGGTSTDTQYF. V gene TRBV5-1 combines with J gene TRBJ2-3; D is possibly TRBD2 (6 bases). This CDR3 contains 14 residues. V dropped 5 bases and J dropped 0 bases, with 10 bases sitting between them. Germline CDR1 and CDR2: SGHRS and YFSETQ.